This T cell receptor beta chain originates from a study of cytomegalovirus exposure and HLA in healthy donors. A multiplex PCR was run with 60 Vbeta primers and 13 Jbeta primers. Repertoires were generated with immunoSEQ multiplex PCR, while TCRdb's copy carries only in-frame clones and drops some. Of about 140,000 clones in the sample, approximately 67% are singletons; the top ten hold 6.5%. The sample was PBMCs. The TCR was taken from a woman aged 55-70 years in good health and CMV-seronegative.

The CDR3 sequence: CASSLPGLGRETQYF. The CDR3, as DNA: TGTGCCAGCAGCTTGCCGGGACTAGGGAGAGAGACCCAGTACTTC. The chain employs TRBV5-4 and TRBJ2-5; 8 bases align to TRBD2. This CDR3 is built from 15 residues. Per the germline V gene, CDR1 is SGHNT and CDR2 is YYREEE (reference sequence). The V and J ends lost 1 base and 4 bases, in that order; junction bases with no gene match: 6.